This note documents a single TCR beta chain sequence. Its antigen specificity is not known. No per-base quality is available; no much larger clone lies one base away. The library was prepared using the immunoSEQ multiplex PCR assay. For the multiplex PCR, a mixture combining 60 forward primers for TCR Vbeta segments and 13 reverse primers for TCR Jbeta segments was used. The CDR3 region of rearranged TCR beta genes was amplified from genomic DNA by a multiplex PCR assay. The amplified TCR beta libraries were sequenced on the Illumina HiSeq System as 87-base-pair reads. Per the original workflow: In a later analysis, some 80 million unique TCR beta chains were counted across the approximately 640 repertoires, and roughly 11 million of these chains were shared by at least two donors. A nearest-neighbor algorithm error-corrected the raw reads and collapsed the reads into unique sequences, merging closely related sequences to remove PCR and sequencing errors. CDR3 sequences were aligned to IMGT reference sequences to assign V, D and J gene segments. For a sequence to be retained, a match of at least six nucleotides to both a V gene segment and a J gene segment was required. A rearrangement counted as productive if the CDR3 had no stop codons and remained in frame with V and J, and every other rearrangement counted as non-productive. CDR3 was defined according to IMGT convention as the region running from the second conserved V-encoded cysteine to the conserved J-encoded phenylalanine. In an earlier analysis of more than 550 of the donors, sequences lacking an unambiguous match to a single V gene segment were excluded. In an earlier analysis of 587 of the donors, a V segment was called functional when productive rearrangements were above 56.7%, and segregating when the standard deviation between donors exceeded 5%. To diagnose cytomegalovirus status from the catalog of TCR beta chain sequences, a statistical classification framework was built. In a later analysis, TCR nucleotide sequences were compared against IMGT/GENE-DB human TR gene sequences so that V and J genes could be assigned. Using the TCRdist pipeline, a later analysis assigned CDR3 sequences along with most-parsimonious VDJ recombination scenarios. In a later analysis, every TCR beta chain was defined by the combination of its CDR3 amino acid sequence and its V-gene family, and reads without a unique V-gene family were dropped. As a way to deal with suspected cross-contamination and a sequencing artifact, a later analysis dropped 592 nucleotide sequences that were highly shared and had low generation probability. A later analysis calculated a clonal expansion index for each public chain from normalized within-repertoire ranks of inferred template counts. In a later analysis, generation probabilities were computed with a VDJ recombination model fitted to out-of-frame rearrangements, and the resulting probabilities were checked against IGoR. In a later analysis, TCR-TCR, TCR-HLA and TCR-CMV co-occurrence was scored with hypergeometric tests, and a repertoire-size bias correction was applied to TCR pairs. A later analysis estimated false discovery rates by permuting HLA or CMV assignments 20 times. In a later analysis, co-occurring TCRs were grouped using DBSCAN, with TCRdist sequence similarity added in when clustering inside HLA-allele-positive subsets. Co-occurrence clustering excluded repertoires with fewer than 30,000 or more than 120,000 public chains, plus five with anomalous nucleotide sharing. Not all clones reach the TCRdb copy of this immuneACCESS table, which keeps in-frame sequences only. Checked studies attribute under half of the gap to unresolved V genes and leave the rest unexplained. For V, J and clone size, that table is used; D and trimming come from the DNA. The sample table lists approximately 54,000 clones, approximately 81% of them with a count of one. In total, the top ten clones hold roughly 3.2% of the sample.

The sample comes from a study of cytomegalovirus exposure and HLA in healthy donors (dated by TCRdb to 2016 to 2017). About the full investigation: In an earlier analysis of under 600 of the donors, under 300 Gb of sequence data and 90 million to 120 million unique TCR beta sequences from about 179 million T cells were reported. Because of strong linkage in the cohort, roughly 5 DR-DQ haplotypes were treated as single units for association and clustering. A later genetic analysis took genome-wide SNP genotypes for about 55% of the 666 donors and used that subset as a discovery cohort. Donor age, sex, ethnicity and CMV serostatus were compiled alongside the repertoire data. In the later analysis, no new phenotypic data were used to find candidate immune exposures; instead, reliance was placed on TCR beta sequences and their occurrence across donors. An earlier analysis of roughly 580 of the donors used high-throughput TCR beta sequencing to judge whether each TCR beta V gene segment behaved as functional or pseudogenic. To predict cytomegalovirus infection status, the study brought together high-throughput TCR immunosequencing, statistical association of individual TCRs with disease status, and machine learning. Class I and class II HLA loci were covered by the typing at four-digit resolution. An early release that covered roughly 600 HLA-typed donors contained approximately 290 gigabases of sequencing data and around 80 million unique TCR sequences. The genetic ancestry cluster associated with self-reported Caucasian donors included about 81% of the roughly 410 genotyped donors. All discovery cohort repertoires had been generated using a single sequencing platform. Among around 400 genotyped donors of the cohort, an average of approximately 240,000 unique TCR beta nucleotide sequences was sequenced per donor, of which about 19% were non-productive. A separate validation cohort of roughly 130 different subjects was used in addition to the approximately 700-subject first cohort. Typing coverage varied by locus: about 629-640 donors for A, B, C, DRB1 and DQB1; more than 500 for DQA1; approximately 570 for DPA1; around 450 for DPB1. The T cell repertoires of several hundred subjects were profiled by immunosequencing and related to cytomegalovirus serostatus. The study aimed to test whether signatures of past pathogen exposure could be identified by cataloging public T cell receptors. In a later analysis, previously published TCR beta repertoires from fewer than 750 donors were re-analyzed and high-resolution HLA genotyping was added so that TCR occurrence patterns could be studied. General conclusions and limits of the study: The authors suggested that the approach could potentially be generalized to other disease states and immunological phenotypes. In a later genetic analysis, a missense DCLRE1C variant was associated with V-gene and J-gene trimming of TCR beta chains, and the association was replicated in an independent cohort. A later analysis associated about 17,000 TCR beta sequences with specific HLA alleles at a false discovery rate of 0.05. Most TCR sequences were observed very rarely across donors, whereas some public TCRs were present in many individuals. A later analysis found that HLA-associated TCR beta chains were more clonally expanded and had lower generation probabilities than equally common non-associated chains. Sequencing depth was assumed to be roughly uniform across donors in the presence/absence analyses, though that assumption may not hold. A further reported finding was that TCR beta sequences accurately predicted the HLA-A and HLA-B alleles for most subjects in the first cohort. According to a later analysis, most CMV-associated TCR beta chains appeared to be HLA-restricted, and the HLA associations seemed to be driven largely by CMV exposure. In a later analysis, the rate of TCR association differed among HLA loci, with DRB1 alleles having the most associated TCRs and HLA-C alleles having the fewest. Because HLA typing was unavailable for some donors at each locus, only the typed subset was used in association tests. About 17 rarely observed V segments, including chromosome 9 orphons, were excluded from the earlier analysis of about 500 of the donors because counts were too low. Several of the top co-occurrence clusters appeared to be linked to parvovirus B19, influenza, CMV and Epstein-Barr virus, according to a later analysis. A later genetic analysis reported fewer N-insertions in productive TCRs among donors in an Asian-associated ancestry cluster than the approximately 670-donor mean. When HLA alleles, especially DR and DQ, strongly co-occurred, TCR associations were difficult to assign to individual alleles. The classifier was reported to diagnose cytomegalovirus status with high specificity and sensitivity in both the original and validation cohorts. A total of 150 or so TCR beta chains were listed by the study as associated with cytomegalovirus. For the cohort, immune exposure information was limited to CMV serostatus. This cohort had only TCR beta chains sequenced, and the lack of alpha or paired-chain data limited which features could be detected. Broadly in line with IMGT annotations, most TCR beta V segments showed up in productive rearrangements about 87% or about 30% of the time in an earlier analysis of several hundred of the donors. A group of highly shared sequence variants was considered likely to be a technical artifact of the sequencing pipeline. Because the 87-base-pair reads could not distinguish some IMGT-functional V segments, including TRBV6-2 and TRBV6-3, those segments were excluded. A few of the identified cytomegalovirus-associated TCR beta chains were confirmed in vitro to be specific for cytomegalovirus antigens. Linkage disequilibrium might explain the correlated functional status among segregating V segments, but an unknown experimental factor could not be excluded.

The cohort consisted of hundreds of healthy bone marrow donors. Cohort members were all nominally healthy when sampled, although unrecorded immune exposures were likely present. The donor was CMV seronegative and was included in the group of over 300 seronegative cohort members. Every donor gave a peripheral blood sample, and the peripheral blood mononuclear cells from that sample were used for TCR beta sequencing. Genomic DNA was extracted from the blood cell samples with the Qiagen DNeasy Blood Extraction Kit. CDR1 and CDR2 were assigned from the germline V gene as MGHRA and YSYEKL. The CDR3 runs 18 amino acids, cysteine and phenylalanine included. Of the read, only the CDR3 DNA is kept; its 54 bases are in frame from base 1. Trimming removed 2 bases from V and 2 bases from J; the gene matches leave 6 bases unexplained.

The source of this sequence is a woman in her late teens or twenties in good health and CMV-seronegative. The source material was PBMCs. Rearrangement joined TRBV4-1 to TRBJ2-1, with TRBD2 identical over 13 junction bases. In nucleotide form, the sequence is TGCGCCAGCAGCCAACAGAGACTAGCGGGAGGACCCTACAATGAGCAGTTCTTC. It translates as CASSQQRLAGGPYNEQFF.